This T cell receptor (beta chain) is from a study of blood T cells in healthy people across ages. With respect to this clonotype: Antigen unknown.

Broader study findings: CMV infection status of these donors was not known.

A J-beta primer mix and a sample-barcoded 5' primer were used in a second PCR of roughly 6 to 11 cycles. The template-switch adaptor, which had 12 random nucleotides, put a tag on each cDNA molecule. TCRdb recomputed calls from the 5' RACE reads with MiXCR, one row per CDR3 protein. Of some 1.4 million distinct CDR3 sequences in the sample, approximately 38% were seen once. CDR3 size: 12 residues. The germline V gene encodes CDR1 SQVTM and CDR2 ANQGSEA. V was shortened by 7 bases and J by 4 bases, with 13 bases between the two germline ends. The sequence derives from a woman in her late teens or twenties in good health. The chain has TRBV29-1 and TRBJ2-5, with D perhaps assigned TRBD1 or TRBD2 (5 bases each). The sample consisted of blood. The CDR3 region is CSALERGETQYF. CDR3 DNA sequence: TGCAGCGCCCTGGAGAGGGGAGAGACCCAGTACTTC.